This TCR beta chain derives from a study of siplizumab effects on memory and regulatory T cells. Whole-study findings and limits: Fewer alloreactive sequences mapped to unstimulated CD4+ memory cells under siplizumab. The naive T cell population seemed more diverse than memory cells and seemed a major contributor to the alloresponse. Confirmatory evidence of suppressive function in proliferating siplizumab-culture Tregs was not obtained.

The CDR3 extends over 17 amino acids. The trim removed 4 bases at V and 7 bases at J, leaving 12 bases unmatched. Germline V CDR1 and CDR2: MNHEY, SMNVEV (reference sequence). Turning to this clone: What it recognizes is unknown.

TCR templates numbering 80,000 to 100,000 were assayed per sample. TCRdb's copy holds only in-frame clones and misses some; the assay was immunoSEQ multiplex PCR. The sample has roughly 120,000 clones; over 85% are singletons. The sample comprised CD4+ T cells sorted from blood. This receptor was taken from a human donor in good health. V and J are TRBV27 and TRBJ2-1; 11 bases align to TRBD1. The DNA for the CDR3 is TGTGCCAGCAGTTCACCCGGGACAGGGGGAGGCGAGAATGAGCAGTTCTTC. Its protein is CASSSPGTGGGENEQFF.